This T cell receptor beta chain was profiled in a study of cytomegalovirus exposure and HLA in healthy donors. As for the study in general: A subsequent analysis stated that the 120 or so validation repertoires were run on the same platform as the approximately 710 first-cohort repertoires. Whole-study results and caveats: Both high specificity and high sensitivity reportedly marked the classifier's diagnosis of cytomegalovirus status. Overall, about 160 TCR beta chains were annotated as cytomegalovirus-associated. Some public TCRs appeared in many individuals, while most sequences were rare.

CDR1 and CDR2 (germline): SGHRS, YFSETQ. The CDR3 runs to 14 residues. Trimming took 0 bases from V and 0 from J, leaving 6 bases between them. In the case of this clone: Its antigen is unidentified.

Libraries were prepared by immunoSEQ multiplex PCR; TCRdb keeps only in-frame clonotypes and omits some of them. The sample comprises about 130,000 clones, about nine tenths of which are singletons, and more than 1.5% rests with the top ten. The receptor's source is a woman under 30 in good health and CMV-seronegative. The material sequenced was PBMCs. This chain joins TRBV5-1 and TRBJ1-1; D is unresolved. Here the CDR3 reads CASSLGGMNTEAFF. The CDR3 nucleotides are TGCGCCAGCAGCTTGGGCGGGATGAACACTGAAGCTTTCTTT. The full variable domain, with the rest looked up from reference TRBV5-1 and TRBJ1-1, is KAGVTQTPRYLIKTRGQQVTLSCSPISGHRSVSWYQQTPGQGLQFLFEYFSETQRNKGNFPGRFSGRQFSNSRSEMNVSTLELGDSALYLCASSLGGMNTEAFFGQGTRLTVV.